This TCR beta chain was found in a study of T cell clones after liver transplantation. This clone is labeled medium-sized. Its antigen is unknown. Study-wide results and caveats: Donor-reactive sequences fell more than third party-reactive ones, suggesting partial deletion. These preliminary findings come from unstandardized post-transplant sampling times.

Germline loops: CDR1 GTSNPN, CDR2 SVGIG (reference sequence). CDR3 length equals 14 residues. V dropped 0 bases and J dropped 5 bases, with 8 bases sitting between them. Measured with immunoSEQ multiplex PCR; TCRdb has only the in-frame clones, and not every one. The data hold under 60,000 clones, with roughly 71% observed a single time. Here the sequenced sample was CD4+ T cells from blood, taken at the 22-month timepoint. V is TRBV30 and J is TRBJ1-6; D is ambiguous. The origin of this receptor is a human patient who received a liver transplant. Some T cells here may be from the graft donor. The CDR3 coding sequence is TGTGCCTGGAGTGTACTGGAGAATAATTCACCCCTCCACTTT. This sequence encodes CAWSVLENNSPLHF. Filled out from reference TRBV30 and TRBJ1-6, the complete variable domain reads SQTIHQWPATLVQPVGSPLSLECTVEGTSNPNLYWYRQAAGRGLQLLFYSVGIGQISSEVPQNLSASRPQDRQFILSSKKLLLSDSGFYLCAWSVLENNSPLHFGNGTRLTVT.